The clone carrying this TCR beta chain has at least ten counts. The antigen remains undetermined. The record originates from a study of CD8 T cells in ankylosing spondylitis. 5'-RACE, quantitative and with molecular barcodes, yielded the TCR beta libraries. TCRdb re-called the 5' RACE reads with MiXCR, one entry per CDR3 protein. The repertoire holds approximately 540,000 distinct CDR3 sequences, with over 9.5% as singletons. The V gene end was trimmed by 7 bases and the J gene end by 5 bases; junction bases not matched to a gene: 8. The CDR3 covers 14 residues. The germline V gene encodes CDR1 SNHLY and CDR2 FYNNEI. Study results and limitations: What seemed typical of ankylosing spondylitis blood was a TCR beta motif built from several highly homologous variants. Previously reported in reactive arthritis synovial fluid and blood were some of the motif variants.

Sequencing was carried out using blood, either unsorted or a sorted T cell fraction (not recorded which). The chain joins TRBV2 to TRBJ2-1, with 7 bases lining up with TRBD1. The receptor comes from a male donor with ankylosing spondylitis. The CDR3 is CASNNRDSHNEQFF. CDR3 bases: TGTGCCAGCAACAACCGGGACAGTCACAATGAGCAGTTCTTC.